This TCR beta chain was documented in a study of cytomegalovirus exposure and HLA in healthy donors (dated by TCRdb to the late 2010s). Describing the broader study: An earlier analysis of roughly 610 of the donors reported roughly 300 Gb of sequence data and 95 million to 140 million unique TCR beta sequences obtained from some 200 million T cells. An early release covering about 600 HLA-typed donors comprised roughly 300 gigabases of sequencing data and approximately 80 million unique TCR sequences. Among the roughly 430 genotyped donors, around 79% belonged to the genetic ancestry cluster associated with self-reported Caucasian donors. The aim of the study was to test whether cataloging public T cell receptors could identify signatures of past pathogen exposure. Using immunosequencing, the study profiled T cell repertoires from around 670 subjects and related those repertoires to cytomegalovirus serostatus. Besides the first cohort of about 730 subjects, a separate validation cohort made up of 95 to 150 different subjects was used. High-throughput TCR immunosequencing, statistical association of individual TCRs with disease status, and machine learning were combined to predict cytomegalovirus infection status. In a later analysis, previously published TCR beta repertoires from about 640 donors were re-analyzed and high-resolution HLA genotyping was added so that TCR occurrence patterns could be studied. In the later analysis, no new phenotypic data were used to find candidate immune exposures; instead, reliance was placed on TCR beta sequences and their occurrence across donors. In an earlier analysis of 500 to 650 of the donors, high-throughput TCR beta sequencing was used to judge whether each TCR beta V gene segment behaved as functional or pseudogenic. Alongside the repertoire data, information on donor age, sex, ethnicity and CMV serostatus was compiled. In a later genetic analysis, genome-wide SNP genotypes for about three fifths of the roughly 670 donors were used, and that subset was treated as a discovery cohort. Every discovery cohort repertoire had been produced on one sequencing platform. Both class I and class II loci were covered by HLA typing, at four-digit resolution. Typing coverage differed by locus: A, B, C, DRB1 and DQB1 were typed in roughly 629-630 donors, DQA1 in 500 to 550, DPA1 in some 600, and DPB1 in 472. Several DR-DQ haplotypes were handled as single units for association and clustering because linkage in the cohort was strong. Among several hundred genotyped donors of the cohort, an average of around 240,000 unique TCR beta nucleotide sequences was sequenced per donor, of which about 18% were non-productive. Broader findings and caveats from the paper: Because counts were too low, about 17 rarely observed V segments, including chromosome 9 orphons, were excluded from the earlier analysis of around 590 of the donors. Compared with the roughly 670-donor mean, donors in an Asian-associated ancestry cluster had fewer N-insertions in productive TCRs, according to a later genetic analysis. Across donors, most TCR sequences were observed very rarely, whereas some public TCRs were present in many individuals. A later analysis associated some 17,000 TCR beta sequences with specific HLA alleles at a false discovery rate of 0.05. When HLA alleles, especially DR and DQ, strongly co-occurred, TCR associations were difficult to assign to individual alleles. In vitro tests confirmed that a few of the cytomegalovirus-associated TCR beta chains recognize cytomegalovirus antigens. Some IMGT-functional V segments, including TRBV6-2 and TRBV6-3, could not be distinguished by the 87-base-pair reads and were therefore excluded. A further reported finding was that TCR beta sequences accurately predicted the HLA-A and HLA-B alleles for most subjects in the first cohort. HLA typing was unavailable for some donors at each locus, so association tests used only the typed subset. In a later analysis, most CMV-associated TCR beta chains were found to appear HLA-restricted, with HLA associations seemingly driven largely by CMV exposure. In a later analysis, several top co-occurrence clusters were reported to appear linked to parvovirus B19, influenza, CMV and Epstein-Barr virus. According to a later analysis, TCR association rates differed among HLA loci, with DRB1 alleles showing the most associated TCRs and HLA-C alleles showing the fewest. In a later genetic analysis, a missense DCLRE1C variant was associated with V-gene and J-gene trimming of TCR beta chains, and the association was replicated in an independent cohort. In a later analysis, HLA-associated TCR beta chains showed more clonal expansion and lower generation probabilities than non-associated chains that were equally common. In the study, about 150 TCR beta chains were listed as associated with cytomegalovirus. In an earlier analysis of approximately 590 of the donors, most TCR beta V segments appeared in productive rearrangements about 90% or about 30% of the time, broadly matching IMGT annotations. The authors suggested that the approach could potentially be extended to other disease states and immunological phenotypes. A cluster of highly shared sequence variants was judged likely to be a technical artifact of the sequencing pipeline. The presence/absence analyses assumed that sequencing depth was roughly uniform across donors, and that assumption may not be true. Only TCR beta chains were sequenced in this cohort, and the absence of alpha or paired-chain data limited detectable features. The only immune exposure information available for the cohort was CMV serostatus. Linkage disequilibrium might explain the correlated functional status among segregating V segments, but an unknown experimental factor could not be ruled out. The classifier was reported to diagnose cytomegalovirus status with high specificity and sensitivity in both the original and validation cohorts.

The protocol used for the library was the immunoSEQ multiplex PCR assay. For the multiplex PCR, a mixture combining 60 forward primers for TCR Vbeta segments and 13 reverse primers for TCR Jbeta segments was used. A multiplex PCR assay on genomic DNA amplified the CDR3 region of rearranged TCR beta genes. On the Illumina HiSeq System, the amplified TCR beta libraries were sequenced as 87-base-pair reads. The original methods were these. A later analysis counted some 74 million unique TCR beta chains across the 666 repertoires, and around 9.9 million of these chains were shared by at least two donors. Raw reads were error-corrected and collapsed into unique sequences by a nearest-neighbor algorithm in which closely related sequences were merged to remove PCR and sequencing errors. Alignment of CDR3 sequences to IMGT reference sequences was used to assign V, D and J gene segments. For a sequence to be retained, at least a six-nucleotide match to both a V gene segment and a J gene segment was required. A rearrangement counted as productive if the CDR3 had no stop codons and remained in frame with V and J, and every other rearrangement counted as non-productive. Following IMGT convention, CDR3 was defined as the stretch from the second conserved V-encoded cysteine up to the conserved J-encoded phenylalanine. In an earlier analysis of around 640 of the donors, sequences lacking an unambiguous match to a single V gene segment were excluded. In an earlier analysis of approximately 550 of the donors, V segments were called functional above 56.7% productive rearrangements and were called segregating when the between-donor standard deviation exceeded 5%. A statistical classification framework was built for diagnosing cytomegalovirus status from the catalog of TCR beta chain sequences. V and J gene assignment, in a later analysis, came from comparing TCR nucleotide sequences with IMGT/GENE-DB human TR gene sequences. Using the TCRdist pipeline, a later analysis assigned CDR3 sequences along with most-parsimonious VDJ recombination scenarios. In a later analysis, every TCR beta chain was defined by the combination of its CDR3 amino acid sequence and its V-gene family, and reads without a unique V-gene family were dropped. As a way to deal with suspected cross-contamination and a sequencing artifact, a later analysis dropped 450 to 600 nucleotide sequences that were highly shared and had low generation probability. A later analysis calculated a clonal expansion index for each public chain from normalized within-repertoire ranks of inferred template counts. In a later analysis, generation probabilities were computed using a VDJ recombination model fitted to out-of-frame rearrangements, and the results were checked against IGoR. Hypergeometric tests were used in a later analysis to score TCR-TCR, TCR-HLA and TCR-CMV co-occurrence, with a repertoire-size bias correction applied to the TCR pairs. False discovery rates were estimated in a later analysis by permuting HLA or CMV assignments 20 times. A later analysis grouped co-occurring TCRs with DBSCAN, adding TCRdist sequence similarity when clustering within HLA-allele-positive subsets. Repertoires with fewer than 30,000 or more than 120,000 public chains, plus five repertoires with anomalous nucleotide sharing, were excluded from co-occurrence clustering. The clones in this table, taken by TCRdb from immuneACCESS, are in-frame only. Not every clone is retained; where verified, under half of the shortfall comes from an unresolved V gene, and the cause of the rest is unknown. D and trimming were read from the DNA, whereas the V and J calls and clone size are those reported in that table. Here the sample has approximately 170,000 clones; roughly two thirds occur a single time. Of the sample, 4.5% is held by the ten largest clones.

V is cut back by 6 bases and J by 2 bases, with 6 bases in the junction unmatched. The CDR3 starts with the cysteine, ends with the phenylalanine, and has 14 residues. CDR3 DNA is the only sequence kept; it has 42 bases, read in frame from the first base. The germline V gene (reference sequence) supplies CDR1 SEHNR and CDR2 FQNEAQ. This clone was seen a few times. Its specific antigen is unknown. There are no base qualities to consult, and no much larger clone falls within one base. The cohort was made up of about 670 healthy bone marrow donors. All cohort members were sampled while nominally healthy, although unrecorded immune exposures were likely present. The donor was CMV seropositive and belonged to the group of 250 to 300 seropositive cohort members. Each donor provided a peripheral blood sample, and peripheral blood mononuclear cells were used for TCR beta sequencing. Genomic DNA extraction from the blood cell samples was performed with the Qiagen DNeasy Blood Extraction Kit.

What was sequenced was PBMCs. This clonotype originated in a woman younger than 30 in good health and CMV-seropositive. Rearrangement joined TRBV7-9 to TRBJ1-2; 7 central nucleotides agree with TRBD1. Read as DNA, the sequence is TGTGCCAGCAGGAAAGACAGGGCAAACTATGGCTACACCTTC. This sequence encodes CASRKDRANYGYTF.